This T cell receptor beta chain was identified during a study of shared clonotypes between healthy human individuals. Study-level findings and limits: Richness estimates generally favored naive over memory subsets. The generation probabilities recorded for non-shared clonotypes fell below those of clonotypes shared by all four donors.

Germline V CDR1 and CDR2: ENHRY, SYGVKD. The CDR3 is 15 amino acids. Trimming took 6 bases from V and 6 from J; bases not matched to a gene: 11. About this clone itself: Its antigen is not known.

Each PCR replicate from the sorted subsets contained 200 to 250 ng DNA, which is tens of thousands of T cell genomes. Assay: immunoSEQ multiplex PCR; the TCRdb copy retains only in-frame clones and omits some. Of around 700,000 clones in the sample, around 78% are singletons; the top ten hold around 2%. The TCR sequence derives from a woman in her twenties or thirties in good health. This chain links TRBV10-3 with TRBJ1-5; 7 bases map to TRBD1. Input material: memory CD4+ T cells sorted from blood. Subset here: CD45RA-negative fraction. The CDR3 region has the DNA TGTGCCATCAGCCCCGGGGCAGGGGGAGGTCAGCCCCAGCATTTT. Amino acid sequence: CAISPGAGGGQPQHF.